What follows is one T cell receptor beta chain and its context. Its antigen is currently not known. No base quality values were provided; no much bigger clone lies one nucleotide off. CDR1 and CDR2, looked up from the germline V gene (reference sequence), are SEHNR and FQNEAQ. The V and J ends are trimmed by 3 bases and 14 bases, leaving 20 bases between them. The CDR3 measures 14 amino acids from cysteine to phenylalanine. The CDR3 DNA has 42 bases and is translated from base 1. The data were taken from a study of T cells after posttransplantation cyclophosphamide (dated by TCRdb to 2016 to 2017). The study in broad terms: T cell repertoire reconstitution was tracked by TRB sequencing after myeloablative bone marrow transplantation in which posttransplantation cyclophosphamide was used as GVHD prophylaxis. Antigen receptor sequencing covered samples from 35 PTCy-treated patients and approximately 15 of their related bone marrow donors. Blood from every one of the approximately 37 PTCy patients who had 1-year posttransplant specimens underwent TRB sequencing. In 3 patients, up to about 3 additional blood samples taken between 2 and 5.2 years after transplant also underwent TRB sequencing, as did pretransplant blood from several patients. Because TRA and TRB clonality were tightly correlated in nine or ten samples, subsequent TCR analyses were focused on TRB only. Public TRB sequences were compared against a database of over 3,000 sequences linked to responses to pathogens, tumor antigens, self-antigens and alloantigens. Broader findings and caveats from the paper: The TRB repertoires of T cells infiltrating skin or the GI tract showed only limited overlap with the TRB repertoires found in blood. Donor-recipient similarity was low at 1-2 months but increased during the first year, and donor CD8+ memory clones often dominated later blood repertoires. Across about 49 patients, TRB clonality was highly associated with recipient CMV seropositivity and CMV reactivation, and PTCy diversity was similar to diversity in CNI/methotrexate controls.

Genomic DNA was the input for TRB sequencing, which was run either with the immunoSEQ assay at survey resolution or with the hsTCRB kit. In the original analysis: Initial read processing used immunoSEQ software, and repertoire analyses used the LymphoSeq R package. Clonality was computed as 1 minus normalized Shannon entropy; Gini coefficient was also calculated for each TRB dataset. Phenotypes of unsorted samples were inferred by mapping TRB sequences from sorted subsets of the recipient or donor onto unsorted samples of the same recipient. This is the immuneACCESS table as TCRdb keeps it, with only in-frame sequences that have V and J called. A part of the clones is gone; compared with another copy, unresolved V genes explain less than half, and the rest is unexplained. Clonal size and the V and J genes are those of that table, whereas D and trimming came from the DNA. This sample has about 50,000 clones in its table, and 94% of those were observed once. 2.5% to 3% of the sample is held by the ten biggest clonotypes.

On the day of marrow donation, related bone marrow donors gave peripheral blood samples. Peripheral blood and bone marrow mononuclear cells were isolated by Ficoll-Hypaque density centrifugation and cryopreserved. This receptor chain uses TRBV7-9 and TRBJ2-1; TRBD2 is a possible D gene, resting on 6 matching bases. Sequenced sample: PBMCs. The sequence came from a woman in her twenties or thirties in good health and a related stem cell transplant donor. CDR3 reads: CASSLASAGTPEFF. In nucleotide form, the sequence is TGTGCCAGCAGCTTGGCCTCTGCCGGGACTCCCGAGTTCTTC.